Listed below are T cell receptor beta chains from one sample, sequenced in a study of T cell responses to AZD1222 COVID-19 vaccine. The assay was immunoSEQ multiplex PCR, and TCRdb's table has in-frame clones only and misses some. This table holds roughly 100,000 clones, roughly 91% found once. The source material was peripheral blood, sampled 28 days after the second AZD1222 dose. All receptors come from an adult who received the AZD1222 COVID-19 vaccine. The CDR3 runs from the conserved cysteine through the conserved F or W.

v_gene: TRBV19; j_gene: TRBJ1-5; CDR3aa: CASSIASGGYQPQHF
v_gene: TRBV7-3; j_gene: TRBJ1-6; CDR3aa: CASSLRSGTGRSPLHF
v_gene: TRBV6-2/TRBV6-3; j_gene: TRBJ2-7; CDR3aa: CASSYSAEAYEQYF
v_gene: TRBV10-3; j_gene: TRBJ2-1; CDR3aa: CAIGYSSGGEQFF
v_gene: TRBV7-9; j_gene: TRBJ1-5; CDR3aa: CASRGGENQPQHF
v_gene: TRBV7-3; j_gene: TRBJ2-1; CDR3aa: CASSSGSGGREQFF
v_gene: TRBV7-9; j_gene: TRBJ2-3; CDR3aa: CASSSLPGGSRQRDTQYF
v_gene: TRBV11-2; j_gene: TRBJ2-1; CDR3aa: CASSLGRNNEQFF
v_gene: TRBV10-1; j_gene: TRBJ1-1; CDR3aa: CASKDLNTEAFF
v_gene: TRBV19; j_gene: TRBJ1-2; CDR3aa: CASSIRGYGYTF
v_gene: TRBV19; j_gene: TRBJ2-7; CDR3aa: CASRTANREQYF
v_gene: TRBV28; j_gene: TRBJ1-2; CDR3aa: CASSRSGQPNYGYTF
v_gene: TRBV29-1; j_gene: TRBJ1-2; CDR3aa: CSVNPGEDGYTF
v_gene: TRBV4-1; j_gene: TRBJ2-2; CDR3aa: CASRGAGGDTGELFF
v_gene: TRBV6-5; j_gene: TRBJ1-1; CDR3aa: CASSRTGQQNTEAFF
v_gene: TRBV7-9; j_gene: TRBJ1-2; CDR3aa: CASSLGDGYTF
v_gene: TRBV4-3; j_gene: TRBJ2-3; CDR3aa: CASSQDLGDTQYF
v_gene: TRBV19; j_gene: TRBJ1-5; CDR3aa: CASSIRVSRDQSQPQHF
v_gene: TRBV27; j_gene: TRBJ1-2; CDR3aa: CASRTKGWENYGYTF
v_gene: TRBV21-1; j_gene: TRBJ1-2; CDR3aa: CASSKGQGRGYTF
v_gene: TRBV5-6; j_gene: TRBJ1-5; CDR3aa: CASSFWRGGQPQHF
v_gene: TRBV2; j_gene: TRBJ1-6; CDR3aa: CASSEGGRGQGGSSSPLHF
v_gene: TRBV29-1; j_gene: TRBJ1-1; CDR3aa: CSVETTQNTEAFF
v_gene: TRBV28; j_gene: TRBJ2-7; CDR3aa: CASRNKDSYYEQYF
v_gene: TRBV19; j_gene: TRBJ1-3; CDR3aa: CASSMARRGPGYSGNTIYF
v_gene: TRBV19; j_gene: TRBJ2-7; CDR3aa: CASSPALDRGGEQYF